This TCR beta chain emerged from a study of blood T cell repertoires in COVID-19. For the study at large: The United States, Italy and Spain provided the acute and convalescent COVID-19 samples. Sample material is recorded as cDNA or gDNA derived from T cells, B-cell-depleted T cells, or PBMCs.

This clone was seen more than once but under ten times. Authors' analysis steps: Amplification from reference gene primers served as the basis for estimated nucleated cell counts. Some clones are missing from TCRdb's copy, which holds only in-frame ones; the method was immunoSEQ multiplex PCR. That table furnishes V, J and clone size, whereas the DNA furnished D and trimming. The table has around 160,000 clones, about 86% seen once. The TCR comes from a woman older than 75 with acute or convalescent COVID-19. The sample comprised peripheral blood.

CDR3 protein: CASSTPDRGVYEQYF. The CDR3 DNA is TGTGCCAGCAGTACTCCGGACAGGGGGGTCTACGAGCAGTACTTC. The chain has TRBV6-6 and TRBJ2-7; 10 bases line up with TRBD1. The CDR3 has 15 amino acids. With 5 bases clipped from V and 3 bases from J, the junction kept 7 bases outside the gene matches. The germline gives CDR1 MNHNY, CDR2 SVGAGI (reference sequence).